The present T cell receptor beta chain was sequenced within a study of cytomegalovirus exposure and HLA in healthy donors. As to this clone: Its antigen remains unidentified.

Study results and caveats: A previous analysis found most TCR beta V segments productive roughly 90% or roughly 30% of the time. Some V segments, including TRBV6-2 and TRBV6-3, were excluded as indistinguishable. Reportedly, fewer N-insertions than the approximately 680-donor mean appeared in an Asian-associated ancestry cluster in a later analysis. From TCR beta sequences, most subjects' HLA-A and HLA-B alleles were reportedly predicted accurately.

The PCR had 60 Vbeta and 13 Jbeta primers. Clones were read by immunoSEQ multiplex PCR, and TCRdb kept only the in-frame ones, dropping some. The sample carries about 150,000 clones, 74% recorded once. The V segment lost 10 bases and the J segment 5 bases; nucleotides outside the gene matches: 15. The CDR3 has 15 amino acids. CDR1 and CDR2 from the germline V gene are ENHRY and SYGVKD. The TCR originated in a man aged 25 to 45 in good health and CMV-seronegative. The chain carries TRBV10-3 and TRBJ2-7, with 9 bases identical to TRBD1. Material for sequencing was PBMCs. The CDR3 DNA sequence: TGTGCCACGCAGGCCAGGGACAGGGACATCCACGAGCAGTACTTC. This gives the protein CATQARDRDIHEQYF.